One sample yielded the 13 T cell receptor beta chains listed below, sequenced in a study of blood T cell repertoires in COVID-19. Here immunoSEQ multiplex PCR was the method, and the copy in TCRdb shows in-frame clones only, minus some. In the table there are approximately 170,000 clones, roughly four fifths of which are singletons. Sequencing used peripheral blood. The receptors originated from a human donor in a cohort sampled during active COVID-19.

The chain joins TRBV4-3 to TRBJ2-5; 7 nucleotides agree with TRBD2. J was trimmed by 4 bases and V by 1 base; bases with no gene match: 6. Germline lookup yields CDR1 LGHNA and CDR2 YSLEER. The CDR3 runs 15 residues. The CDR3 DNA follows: TGCGCCAGCAGCCAAGGCGGAGCGGGAAGAGAGACCCAGTACTTC. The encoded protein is CASSQGGAGRETQYF.

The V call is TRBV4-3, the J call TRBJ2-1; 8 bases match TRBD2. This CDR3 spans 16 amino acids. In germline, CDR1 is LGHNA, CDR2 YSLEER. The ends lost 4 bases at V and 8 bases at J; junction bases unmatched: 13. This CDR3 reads CASSPAVAGGGDEQFF. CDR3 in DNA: TGCGCCAGCAGCCCCGCCGTTGCGGGAGGCGGGGATGAGCAGTTCTTC.

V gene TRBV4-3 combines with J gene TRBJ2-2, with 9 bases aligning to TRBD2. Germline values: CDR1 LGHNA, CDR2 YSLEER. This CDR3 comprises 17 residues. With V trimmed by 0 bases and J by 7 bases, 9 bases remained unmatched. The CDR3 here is CASSQDRAGGPLGELFF. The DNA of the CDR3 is TGCGCCAGCAGCCAAGATAGGGCGGGAGGGCCCCTCGGGGAGCTGTTTTTT.

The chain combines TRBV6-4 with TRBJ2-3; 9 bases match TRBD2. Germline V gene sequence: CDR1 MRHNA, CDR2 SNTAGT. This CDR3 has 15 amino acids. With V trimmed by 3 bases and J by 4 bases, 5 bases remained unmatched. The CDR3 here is CASSEISGGADTQYF. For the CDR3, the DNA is TGTGCCAGCAGTGAAATTAGCGGGGGCGCAGATACGCAGTATTTT.

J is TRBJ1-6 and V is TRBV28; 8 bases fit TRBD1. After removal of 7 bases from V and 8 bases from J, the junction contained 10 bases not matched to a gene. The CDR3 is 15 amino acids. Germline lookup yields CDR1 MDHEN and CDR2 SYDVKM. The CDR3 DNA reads TGTGCCAGCACCGTTGGGGGACAGGTCTATTCACCCCTCCACTTT. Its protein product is CASTVGGQVYSPLHF.

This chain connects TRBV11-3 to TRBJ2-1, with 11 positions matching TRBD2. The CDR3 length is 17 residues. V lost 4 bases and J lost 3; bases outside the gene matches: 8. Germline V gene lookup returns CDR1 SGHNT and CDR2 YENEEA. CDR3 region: CASSSRPGLAVYNEQFF. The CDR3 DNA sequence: TGTGCCAGCAGCTCAAGACCGGGACTAGCGGTCTACAATGAGCAGTTCTTC.

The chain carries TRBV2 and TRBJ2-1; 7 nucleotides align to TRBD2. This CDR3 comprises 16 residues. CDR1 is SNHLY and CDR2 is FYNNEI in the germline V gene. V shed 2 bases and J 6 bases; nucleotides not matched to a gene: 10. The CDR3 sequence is CASSEFGGGIVNEQFF. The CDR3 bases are TGTGCCAGCAGTGAATTCGGCGGGGGAATCGTCAATGAGCAGTTCTTC.

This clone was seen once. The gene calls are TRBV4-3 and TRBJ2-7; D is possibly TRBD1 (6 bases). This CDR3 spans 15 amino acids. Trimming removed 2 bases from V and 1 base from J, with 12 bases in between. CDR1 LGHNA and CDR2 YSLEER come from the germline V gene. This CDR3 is CASSQRQGFSYEQYF. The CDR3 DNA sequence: TGCGCCAGCAGCCAAAGGCAGGGGTTTTCCTACGAGCAGTACTTC.

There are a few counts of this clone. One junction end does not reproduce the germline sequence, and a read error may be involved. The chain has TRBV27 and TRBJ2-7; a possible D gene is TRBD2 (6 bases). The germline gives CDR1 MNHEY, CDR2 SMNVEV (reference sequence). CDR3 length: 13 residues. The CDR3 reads CASSISRDHEQYF. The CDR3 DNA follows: TGTGCCAGCAGTATATCGCGGGACCACGAGCAGTACTTC.

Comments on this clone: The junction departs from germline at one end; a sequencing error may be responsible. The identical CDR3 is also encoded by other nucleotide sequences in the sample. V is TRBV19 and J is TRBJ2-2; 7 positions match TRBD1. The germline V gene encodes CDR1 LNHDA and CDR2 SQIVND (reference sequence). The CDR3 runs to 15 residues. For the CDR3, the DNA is TGCGCCAGTAGTATCCGGACAGGGAACACCGGGGAGCTGTTTTTT. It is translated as CASSIRTGNTGELFF.

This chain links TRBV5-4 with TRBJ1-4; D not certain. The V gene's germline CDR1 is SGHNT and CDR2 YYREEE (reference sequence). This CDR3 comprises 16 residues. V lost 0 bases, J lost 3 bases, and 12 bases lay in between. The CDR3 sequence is CASSLEAGMANEKLFF. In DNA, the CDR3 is TGTGCCAGCAGCTTGGAGGCGGGTATGGCTAATGAAAAACTGTTTTTT.

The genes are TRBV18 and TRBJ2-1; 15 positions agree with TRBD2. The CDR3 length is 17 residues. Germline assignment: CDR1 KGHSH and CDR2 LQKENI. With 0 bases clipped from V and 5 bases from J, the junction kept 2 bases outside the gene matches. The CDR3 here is CASSPPGLAGGHNEQFF. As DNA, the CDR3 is TGTGCCAGCTCACCACCGGGACTAGCGGGGGGTCACAATGAGCAGTTCTTC.

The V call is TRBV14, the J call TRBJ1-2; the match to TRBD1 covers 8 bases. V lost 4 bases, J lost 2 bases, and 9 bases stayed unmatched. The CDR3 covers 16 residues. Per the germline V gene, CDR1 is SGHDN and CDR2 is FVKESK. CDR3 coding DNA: TGTGCCAGCAGCCCGATTCCCAGGGGGCGAAACTATGGCTACACCTTC. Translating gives CASSPIPRGRNYGYTF.